Following are 30 T cell receptor beta chains from one sample sequenced in a study of blood T cell repertoires in COVID-19. Method: immunoSEQ multiplex PCR; TCRdb's copy keeps in-frame clones and lacks some. Of a few hundred thousand clones in the sample, 86% were seen once. Sequenced: PBMCs or T cells enriched from blood (not recorded which). The receptors stem from a woman aged 25-40 years who had been exposed to COVID-19.

The CDR3 DNA reads TGTGCCAGCAGCACCAGGGTGAATAACTATGGCTACACCTTC. As protein: CASSTRVNNYGYTF. The chain joins TRBV7-8 to TRBJ1-2; D may be TRBD1 (5 bases). CDR3 length: 14 residues. Germline V gives CDR1 SGHVS, CDR2 FQNEAQ. V was clipped by 5 bases and J by 1 base, with 11 bases between them.

This CDR3 is CASSPGRTEYNSPLHF. The CDR3 DNA follows: TGTGCCAGCAGCCCCGGCCGGACAGAATATAATTCACCCCTCCACTTT. The gene calls are TRBV4-2 and TRBJ1-6; a possible D gene is TRBD1 (6 bases). Trimming took 4 bases from V and 4 from J, leaving 14 bases between them. CDR1 and CDR2 (germline): LGHNA, YNFKEQ. This CDR3 region has 16 residues.

This chain links TRBV9 with TRBJ1-2, with D perhaps TRBD1 (5 bases). In germline, CDR1 is SGDLS, CDR2 YYNGEE. There are 15 residues in the CDR3. Trimming removed 0 bases at V and 4 bases at J, with 13 bases between. CDR3 nucleotides: TGTGCCAGCAGCGTAGCTGTGGGGCTGAGCTATGGCTACACCTTC. Its protein is CASSVAVGLSYGYTF.

The rearrangement uses TRBV7-8 and TRBJ1-3, with TRBD1 identical over 8 bases. This CDR3 is 19 amino acids long. V shed 3 bases and J 4 bases; nucleotides not matched to a gene: 17. Germline assignment: CDR1 SGHVS and CDR2 FQNEAQ. CDR3 residues: CASSLFYGQGVNVGNTIYF. CDR3 DNA sequence: TGTGCCAGCAGCTTGTTCTATGGACAGGGAGTCAATGTAGGAAACACCATATATTTT.

The chain joins TRBV7-3 to TRBJ2-3; tentative D call: TRBD2 (6 bases). The CDR3 is 14 residues long. Germline V gene data show CDR1 as SGHTA and CDR2 as FQGTGA. Trimming removed 2 bases from V and 0 bases from J, with 6 bases in between. CDR3 in DNA: TGTGCCAGCAGCTTACGGGGGAGCACAGATACGCAGTATTTT. Its protein is CASSLRGSTDTQYF.

This chain uses TRBV24-1 with TRBJ1-3; TRBD1 matches at 7 bases. Losses at the gene ends were 8 bases for V and 0 bases for J; bases not matched to a gene: 6. From germline, CDR1 is KGHDR and CDR2 SFDVKD. This CDR3 has 15 amino acids. In DNA form, the CDR3 reads TGTGCCACCAACAGACAGGGACTCTCTGGAAACACCATATATTTT. As protein: CATNRQGLSGNTIYF.

The chain uses TRBV19 and TRBJ1-2, with D possibly TRBD1 on 6 matching bases. Germline CDR1 is LNHDA and CDR2 is SQIVND (reference sequence). The CDR3 sequence is 17 residues long. V was shortened by 6 bases and J by 0 bases, with 20 bases between the two germline ends. CDR3 amino acids: CASSPSGQRVTNYGYTF. The CDR3 DNA reads TGTGCCAGTAGCCCCTCCGGACAGCGCGTCACTAACTATGGCTACACCTTC.

The CDR3 coding sequence is TGTGCCACCAGTGATAAACAGGGGTTCGACGAGCAGTACTTC. It translates to CATSDKQGFDEQYF. The genes are TRBV24-1 and TRBJ2-7; 7 bases are shared with TRBD1. Germline values: CDR1 KGHDR, CDR2 SFDVKD. The CDR3 contains 14 residues. V lost 3 bases and J lost 5; bases outside the gene matches: 6.

The CDR3 DNA reads TGTGCCAGTAGTATCGCCCCGTCAGCTAGTAGCAATCAGCCCCAGCATTTT. It translates to CASSIAPSASSNQPQHF. This chain joins TRBV19 and TRBJ1-5; D uncertain. The CDR3 extends over 17 amino acids. The germline gives CDR1 LNHDA, CDR2 SQIVND (reference sequence). Trimming stripped 3 bases from V and 0 bases from J, with 15 bases between.

V and J are TRBV29-1 and TRBJ1-4, with D unclear. CDR1 SQVTM and CDR2 ANQGSEA come from the germline V gene. V lost 6 bases to trimming and J lost 7 bases, with 12 bases between them. The CDR3 has 12 residues. CDR3 amino acids: CSVEGFGEKLFF. In DNA form, the CDR3 reads TGCAGCGTAGAGGGATTTGGTGAAAAACTGTTTTTT.

The chain recombines TRBV10-1 with TRBJ2-2, with D possibly TRBD2 on 5 matching bases. V was trimmed by 0 bases and J by 0 bases, leaving 11 bases between them. Germline CDR1 WNHNN, CDR2 SYGVQD (reference sequence). CDR3 length: 17 residues. The CDR3 region is CASSESGPGSNTGELFF. The CDR3 coding sequence is TGCGCCAGCAGTGAGTCTGGCCCGGGGTCGAACACCGGGGAGCTGTTTTTT.

V and J are TRBV6-6 and TRBJ1-5; 8 nucleotides align to TRBD1. Trimming took 6 bases from V and 1 from J; bases not matched to a gene: 5. The CDR3 loop spans 15 amino acids. Germline V gene data show CDR1 as MNHNY and CDR2 as SVGAGI (reference sequence). CDR3 coding DNA: TGTGCCAGCAGGAAGACAGGGGCGAGCAATCAGCCCCAGCATTTT. It is translated as CASRKTGASNQPQHF.

This sequence joins TRBV7-8 and TRBJ1-4; 7 bases line up with TRBD1. V was pared by 4 bases and J by 3 bases, with 8 bases of the junction left unmatched. The V gene's germline CDR1 is SGHVS and CDR2 FQNEAQ. The CDR3 sequence is 16 residues long. CDR3 in amino acids: CASSSTGVGANEKLFF. In DNA form, the CDR3 reads TGTGCCAGCAGCTCAACAGGGGTTGGGGCTAATGAAAAACTGTTTTTT.

This clone was seen more than once but under ten times. The chain joins TRBV28 to TRBJ1-5; possible D gene TRBD1, 5 bases. This CDR3 is built from 14 residues. Germline CDR1 reads MDHEN; CDR2 reads SYDVKM. The V and J ends lost 5 bases and 6 bases respectively, with 14 bases between them. The CDR3 here is CASSPTEGIQPQHF. CDR3 in DNA: TGTGCCAGCAGTCCGACAGAAGGTATTCAGCCCCAGCATTTT.

The rearrangement links TRBV19 to TRBJ1-2; 11 bases align to TRBD1. Germline loops: CDR1 LNHDA, CDR2 SQIVND (reference sequence). V lost 5 bases, J lost 4 bases, and 6 bases stayed unmatched. This CDR3 spans 15 amino acids. The CDR3 protein is CASSGQGALGYGYTF. CDR3 nucleotides: TGTGCCAGTAGTGGACAGGGGGCCTTGGGCTATGGCTACACCTTC.

This chain connects TRBV19 to TRBJ1-5; 7 bases match TRBD1. CDR1 and CDR2 (germline): LNHDA, SQIVND (reference sequence). With 6 bases clipped from V and 1 base from J, the junction kept 6 bases outside the gene matches. This CDR3 spans 15 amino acids. CDR3 sequence: CASRTTGRSNQPQHF. The CDR3 coding sequence is TGTGCCAGTAGGACGACAGGGCGAAGCAATCAGCCCCAGCATTTT.

The chain employs TRBV9 and TRBJ2-2; 7 bases are a match to TRBD2. The junction had 0 bases not matched to a gene; V was cut back by 5 bases and J by 5 bases. The CDR3 sequence is 12 residues long. Germline values: CDR1 SGDLS, CDR2 YYNGEE. The CDR3 reads CASRGLTGELFF. Written as DNA, the CDR3 is TGTGCCAGCAGGGGACTAACCGGGGAGCTGTTTTTT. Together with reference TRBV9 and TRBJ2-2, the CDR3 gives the full variable domain: DSGVTQTPKHLITATGQRVTLRCSPRSGDLSVYWYQQSLDQGLQFLIQYYNGEERAKGNILERFSAQQFPDLHSELNLSSLELGDSALYFCASRGLTGELFFGEGSRLTVL.

The rearrangement joins TRBV11-3 to TRBJ2-3; 7 positions match TRBD2. The junction had 1 base not matched to a gene; V was cut back by 3 bases and J by 1 base. The CDR3 consists of 14 residues. CDR1 SGHNT and CDR2 YENEEA come from the germline V gene. DNA for the CDR3: TGTGCCAGCAGCTTTGGGGGGGGCACAGATACGCAGTATTTT. Residues: CASSFGGGTDTQYF. Filled out from reference TRBV11-3 and TRBJ2-3, the complete variable domain reads EAGVVQSPRYKIIEKKQPVAFWCNPISGHNTLYWYLQNLGQGPELLIRYENEEAVDDSQLPKDRFSAERLKGVDSTLKIQPAELGDSAVYLCASSFGGGTDTQYFGPGTRLTVL.

This rearrangement joins TRBV6-5 to TRBJ1-2; D may be TRBD1 (5 bases). V was cut by 7 bases and J by 7 bases, with 19 bases left in between. There are 14 residues in the CDR3. From germline, CDR1 is MNHEY and CDR2 SVGAGI. In DNA form, the CDR3 reads TGTGCCAGCATCCTCGACAGTGAGGAGCGTGGCTACACCTTC. Its protein product is CASILDSEERGYTF.

The rearrangement links TRBV13 to TRBJ2-7, with 9 nucleotides matching TRBD1. Germline trimming cut 9 bases from V and 2 bases from J; bases unmatched to any gene: 11. Germline CDR1 and CDR2: PRHDT and FYEKMQ (reference sequence). This CDR3 comprises 15 residues. The CDR3: CASNKPGQGAYEQYF. CDR3 nucleotides: TGTGCCAGTAATAAACCGGGACAGGGTGCCTACGAGCAGTACTTC.

This chain links TRBV30 with TRBJ1-1; D possibly corresponds to TRBD1 (6 bases). V shed 6 bases and J shed 10 bases, with 18 bases lying between them. The CDR3 length is 12 residues. The germline V gene has CDR1 GTSNPN and CDR2 SVGIG (reference sequence). The CDR3 reads CACTYGTLGAFF. Written as DNA, the CDR3 is TGTGCCTGCACCTATGGGACATTGGGAGCTTTCTTT.

This clone has more than one count but fewer than ten. The chain employs TRBV4-1 and TRBJ1-1, with D perhaps TRBD1 (6 bases). Germline V gene data show CDR1 as MGHRA and CDR2 as YSYEKL. Trimming removed 0 bases from V and 0 bases from J, with 14 bases in between. The CDR3 has 17 residues. DNA for the CDR3: TGCGCCAGCAGCCAAGATCCCCAGGGGTTCTTGAACACTGAAGCTTTCTTT. It translates to CASSQDPQGFLNTEAFF.

This clone was detected once. The V and J genes are TRBV5-1 and TRBJ1-2; D is uncertain. V was pared by 0 bases and J by 1 base, with 10 bases between. The CDR3 sequence is 15 residues long. Germline V lookup: CDR1 SGHRS, CDR2 YFSETQ. The CDR3: CASSLGFSDNYGYTF. CDR3 nucleotides: TGCGCCAGCAGCTTGGGATTTAGCGATAACTATGGCTACACCTTC. The entire variable domain, with the rest obtained from reference TRBV5-1 and TRBJ1-2, is as follows: KAGVTQTPRYLIKTRGQQVTLSCSPISGHRSVSWYQQTPGQGLQFLFEYFSETQRNKGNFPGRFSGRQFSNSRSEMNVSTLELGDSALYLCASSLGFSDNYGYTFGSGTRLTVV.

The sample holds a few counts of this clone. V and J are TRBV11-2 and TRBJ1-1, with 7 bases aligning to TRBD1. The CDR3 spans 15 residues. With V trimmed by 4 bases and J by 2 bases, 7 bases remained unmatched. From germline, CDR1 is SGHAT and CDR2 FQNNGV. CDR3 sequence: CASSYDREGNTEAFF. CDR3 sequence (DNA): TGTGCCAGCAGCTATGACAGGGAAGGAAACACTGAAGCTTTCTTT.

This rearrangement joins TRBV7-9 to TRBJ2-7, with D perhaps matching TRBD2 (5 bases). Trimming took off 1 base at V and 5 bases at J, with 12 bases between the two ends. The CDR3 is 14 residues long. Germline assignment: CDR1 SEHNR and CDR2 FQNEAQ (reference sequence). Here the CDR3 reads CASSLDGLADEQYF. CDR3 in DNA: TGTGCCAGCAGCTTAGATGGGCTAGCCGACGAGCAGTACTTC.

J is TRBJ1-3 and V is TRBV12-5; D possibly corresponds to TRBD1 (6 bases). V lost 2 bases and J 0 bases, leaving 20 bases between the germline ends. Germline V CDR1 and CDR2: LGHNT, FRNRAP. This CDR3 region has 19 residues. CDR3 loop: CASGLPPTGGWGSGNTIYF. The DNA of the CDR3 is TGTGCTAGTGGTTTGCCCCCGACAGGCGGTTGGGGCTCTGGAAACACCATATATTTT.

This clone was detected a few times. The chain recombines TRBV5-5 with TRBJ2-1; 12 bases align to TRBD1. Unmatched junction bases numbered 8, after V lost 4 bases and J lost 9 bases. There are 15 residues in the CDR3. Per the germline V gene, CDR1 is SGHKS and CDR2 is YYEKEE (reference sequence). The CDR3, as DNA: TGTGCCAGCAGCACCCGGGACAGGGGGCAGAGTGAGCAGTTCTTC. Its protein product is CASSTRDRGQSEQFF.

The chain employs TRBV3-1 (or the pseudogene TRBV3-2) and TRBJ1-2; 8 nucleotides line up with TRBD1. Per the germline V gene, CDR1 is LGHDT and CDR2 is YNNKEL (reference sequence). This CDR3 comprises 14 residues. Unmatched junction bases numbered 5, after V lost 1 base and J lost 7 bases. CDR3 loop: CASSQVQGGGGYTF. The CDR3 DNA reads TGTGCCAGCAGCCAAGTACAGGGGGGAGGTGGCTACACCTTC.

J is TRBJ1-2 and V is TRBV24-1; possibly TRBD1 for D (5 bases). V lost 4 bases and J lost 6, with 17 bases in between. From germline, CDR1 is KGHDR and CDR2 SFDVKD. This CDR3 is 15 amino acids long. The CDR3 region has the DNA TGTGCCACCAGTGACCCTGGGCGGGGAGGGGATGGCTACACCTTC. The encoded protein is CATSDPGRGGDGYTF.

The chain combines TRBV6-1 with TRBJ1-2, with D possibly being TRBD1 (6 bases). V gave up 0 bases and J gave up 3 bases, with 8 bases separating them. This CDR3 is 14 amino acids long. Per germline, CDR1 MNHNS and CDR2 SASEGT. The CDR3 reads CASSEARQDYGYTF. The CDR3 DNA reads as TGTGCCAGCAGTGAAGCGAGACAGGACTATGGCTACACCTTC.